The rows below give T cell receptor beta chains drawn from one sample of a study of response to subunit inactivated influenza vaccine. MiXCR, run by TCRdb on the RT-PCR reads, gives a single entry per CDR3 protein. The repertoire holds under 200,000 distinct CDR3 sequences, with around 10% as singletons. The sequences come from CD8+ T cells sorted from PBMCs, collected around 2 years after vaccination. All receptors come from a man aged 45-69 years who received an inactivated influenza vaccine. Both conserved end residues are part of each CDR3. The D gene is left open where the match is weak. The size field is filled for only some rows; it gives once, few, many or a size class.

j_gene: TRBJ2-1
v_gene: TRBV6-2/TRBV6-3
abundance: .
d_gene: TRBD2
CDR3nt: TGTGCCAGCAGTTACTATAGCGGGGCCAATGAGCAGTTCTTC
CDR3aa: CASSYYSGANEQFF

j_gene: TRBJ2-1
v_gene: TRBV7-9
abundance: .
d_gene: .
CDR3nt: TGTGCCAGCACCCACCGCTACAATGAGCAGTTCTTC
CDR3aa: CASTHRYNEQFF

j_gene: TRBJ2-3
v_gene: TRBV28
abundance: .
d_gene: TRBD2
CDR3nt: TGTGCCAGCAGACTAGCGGGGGCATGGACAGATACGCAGTATTTT
CDR3aa: CASRLAGAWTDTQYF

j_gene: TRBJ2-7
v_gene: TRBV4-1
abundance: .
d_gene: TRBD1
CDR3nt: TGCGCCAGCAGCCAAGATCGGAACAGGGGCCGAGTCGAGCAGTACTTC
CDR3aa: CASSQDRNRGRVEQYF

j_gene: TRBJ2-3
v_gene: TRBV9
abundance: few
d_gene: .
CDR3nt: TGTGCCAGCAGCGACATACTAGGCGCAGATACGCAGTATTTT
CDR3aa: CASSDILGADTQYF

j_gene: TRBJ1-4
v_gene: TRBV11-2
abundance: few
d_gene: .
CDR3nt: TGTGCCAGCAGCTTAGATATCAGGGTTCAAGAAAAACTGTTTTTT
CDR3aa: CASSLDIRVQEKLFF

j_gene: TRBJ2-7
v_gene: TRBV5-1
abundance: many
d_gene: .
CDR3nt: TGCGCCAGCAGCCTGGACACTCCAGGCTTCTACGAGCAGTACTTC
CDR3aa: CASSLDTPGFYEQYF

j_gene: TRBJ2-2
v_gene: TRBV28
abundance: .
d_gene: .
CDR3nt: TGTGCCAGCAGTTACGACAGGGAGGAAGCCGGGGAGCTGTTTTTT
CDR3aa: CASSYDREEAGELFF

j_gene: TRBJ1-3
v_gene: TRBV21-1
abundance: many
d_gene: .
CDR3nt: TGTGCCAGCAGCAATTTCTTAACCTCTGGAAACACCATATATTTT
CDR3aa: CASSNFLTSGNTIYF

j_gene: TRBJ2-7
v_gene: TRBV29-1
abundance: few
d_gene: TRBD2
CDR3nt: TGCAGCGTTGAAGTCGCTAGCGGGAGGTACGAGCAGTACTTC
CDR3aa: CSVEVASGRYEQYF

j_gene: TRBJ2-7
v_gene: TRBV15
abundance: .
d_gene: TRBD1
CDR3nt: TGTGCCACCAGCAGATCGAGACAGGGGGGATACGAGCAGTACTTC
CDR3aa: CATSRSRQGGYEQYF

j_gene: TRBJ2-1
v_gene: TRBV7-2
abundance: .
d_gene: TRBD2
CDR3nt: TGTGCCAGCAGCTTATGGTTTCGGGAGGGAGCTGGAAATGAGCAGTTCTTC
CDR3aa: CASSLWFREGAGNEQFF

j_gene: TRBJ2-3
v_gene: TRBV13
abundance: few
d_gene: .
CDR3nt: TGTGCCAGCAGCTTGGGGACCCTCACAGATACGCAGTATTTT
CDR3aa: CASSLGTLTDTQYF

j_gene: TRBJ1-4
v_gene: TRBV11-2
abundance: .
d_gene: TRBD1
CDR3nt: TGTGCCAGCAGCATACAGGGGGCTTATGAAAAACTGTTTTTT
CDR3aa: CASSIQGAYEKLFF

j_gene: TRBJ1-1
v_gene: TRBV5-1
abundance: .
d_gene: TRBD1
CDR3nt: TGCGCCACCGCAGGGGGCCCTTTGGACACTGAAGCTTTCTTT
CDR3aa: CATAGGPLDTEAFF

j_gene: TRBJ1-4
v_gene: TRBV11-2
abundance: few
d_gene: TRBD1
CDR3nt: TGTGCCAGCAGCTTAATAGGGACAGTTCAATATGAAAAACTGTTTTTT
CDR3aa: CASSLIGTVQYEKLFF

j_gene: TRBJ1-5
v_gene: TRBV6-1
abundance: few
d_gene: .
CDR3nt: TGTGCCAGCACCGGGAATAGCAATCAGCCCCAGCATTTT
CDR3aa: CASTGNSNQPQHF